A selection of T cell receptor beta chains follows, all from one sample in a study of graft-versus-host responses after intestinal transplantation. Only in-frame clones appear in the TCRdb table, and some are missing; sequencing was by immunoSEQ multiplex PCR. The profile covers fewer than 50,000 clones, with around 90% appearing a single time and 4.4% taken by the ten largest. The sample in question was PBMCs, obtained 524 days after transplant. The receptors here all came from a human patient who received an intestinal transplant, so some T cells may come from the graft donor. CDR3s include the opening cysteine and the closing phenylalanine or tryptophan. D genes are given only for firm matches. Rows give clone size only sometimes, using once, few, many, or a class for an expanded clone.

CDR3 protein: CASSPTGPFELFF
CDR3 DNA: TGTGCCAGCAGTCCTACAGGGCCTTTTGAGCTGTTTTTT
clone size: NA
J gene: TRBJ2-2
V gene: TRBV11-2
CDR3 length: 13
D gene: NA

CDR3 protein: CASSQDGRFYGYTF
CDR3 DNA: TGCGCCAGCAGCCAAGATGGGCGGTTCTATGGCTACACCTTC
clone size: NA
J gene: TRBJ1-2
V gene: TRBV4-3
CDR3 length: 14
D gene: NA

CDR3 protein: CASSYMGGSTYEQYF
CDR3 DNA: TGTGCCAGCAGTTACATGGGCGGGAGCACCTACGAGCAGTACTTC
clone size: NA
J gene: TRBJ2-7
V gene: TRBV6-6
CDR3 length: 15
D gene: TRBD2

CDR3 protein: CASSVGGQGFYEQYF
CDR3 DNA: TGTGCCAGCAGCGTAGGCGGACAGGGGTTCTACGAGCAGTACTTC
clone size: NA
J gene: TRBJ2-7
V gene: TRBV9
CDR3 length: 15
D gene: TRBD1

CDR3 protein: CASSEQGGAGYEKLFF
CDR3 DNA: TGTGCCAGCAGCGAGCAGGGTGGGGCAGGATACGAAAAACTGTTTTTT
clone size: NA
J gene: TRBJ1-4
V gene: TRBV9
CDR3 length: 16
D gene: NA

CDR3 protein: CAWSVSSFNQPQHF
CDR3 DNA: TGTGCCTGGAGTGTGTCTAGCTTCAATCAGCCCCAGCATTTT
clone size: NA
J gene: TRBJ1-5
V gene: TRBV30
CDR3 length: 14
D gene: NA

CDR3 protein: CASSSRSNQPQHF
CDR3 DNA: TGTGCCAGCAGCTCAAGGAGCAATCAGCCCCAGCATTTT
clone size: NA
J gene: TRBJ1-5
V gene: TRBV5-8
CDR3 length: 13
D gene: NA

CDR3 protein: CASSIDGTGGLETQYF
CDR3 DNA: TGTGCCAGTAGTATAGACGGGACAGGGGGCCTGGAGACCCAGTACTTC
clone size: NA
J gene: TRBJ2-5
V gene: TRBV19
CDR3 length: 16
D gene: TRBD1

CDR3 protein: CASRRITSRVIDEQFF
CDR3 DNA: TGTGCCAGCAGACGAATAACTAGTAGGGTCATCGATGAGCAGTTCTTC
clone size: once
J gene: TRBJ2-1
V gene: TRBV7-3
CDR3 length: 16
D gene: NA

CDR3 protein: CASRQTSGSSYEQYF
CDR3 DNA: TGTGCCAGCAGACAAACTAGCGGGAGCTCCTACGAGCAGTACTTC
clone size: NA
J gene: TRBJ2-7
V gene: TRBV6-5
CDR3 length: 15
D gene: TRBD2

CDR3 protein: CASSSRDSGQPQHF
CDR3 DNA: TGTGCCAGCAGTTCCAGGGATTCGGGGCAGCCCCAGCATTTT
clone size: NA
J gene: TRBJ1-5
V gene: TRBV6-5
CDR3 length: 14
D gene: NA

CDR3 protein: CASSSGQGNNQPQHF
CDR3 DNA: TGTGCCAGCAGCTCGGGACAGGGGAACAATCAGCCCCAGCATTTT
clone size: NA
J gene: TRBJ1-5
V gene: TRBV28
CDR3 length: 15
D gene: TRBD1

CDR3 protein: CASSKDRNYNEQFF
CDR3 DNA: TGTGCCAGCAGCAAGGACAGGAATTACAATGAGCAGTTCTTC
clone size: few
J gene: TRBJ2-1
V gene: TRBV7-3
CDR3 length: 14
D gene: TRBD1

CDR3 protein: CASSYVYEQYF
CDR3 DNA: TGTGCCAGCAGTTACGTCTACGAGCAGTACTTC
clone size: NA
J gene: TRBJ2-7
V gene: TRBV6-5
CDR3 length: 11
D gene: NA

CDR3 protein: CSVEPSGSSYEQYF
CDR3 DNA: TGCAGCGTTGAACCCAGCGGGAGTTCATACGAGCAGTACTTC
clone size: NA
J gene: TRBJ2-7
V gene: TRBV29-1
CDR3 length: 14
D gene: TRBD2

CDR3 protein: CASSPLGAAGETDTQYF
CDR3 DNA: TGTGCCAGCTCACCATTGGGGGCAGCGGGAGAAACAGATACGCAGTATTTT
clone size: NA
J gene: TRBJ2-3
V gene: TRBV18
CDR3 length: 17
D gene: TRBD2

CDR3 protein: CASNRSRDRVSGANVLTF
CDR3 DNA: TGCGCCAGCAACCGATCCCGGGACAGGGTCTCTGGGGCCAACGTCCTGACTTTC
clone size: NA
J gene: TRBJ2-6
V gene: TRBV10-1
CDR3 length: 18
D gene: TRBD1

CDR3 protein: CASSLEPAGLAGEAETQYF
CDR3 DNA: TGCGCCAGCAGCTTGGAACCGGCGGGGCTAGCGGGAGAAGCCGAGACCCAGTACTTC
clone size: NA
J gene: TRBJ2-5
V gene: TRBV5-1
CDR3 length: 19
D gene: TRBD2

CDR3 protein: CAYTQGRGSEKLFF
CDR3 DNA: TGTGCCTACACCCAGGGGAGGGGAAGTGAAAAACTGTTTTTT
clone size: NA
J gene: TRBJ1-4
V gene: TRBV30
CDR3 length: 14
D gene: NA

CDR3 protein: CASSLVGTSGSLSTDTQYF
CDR3 DNA: TGTGCCAGCAGCTTGGTCGGGACTAGCGGGAGCTTGAGCACAGATACGCAGTATTTT
clone size: NA
J gene: TRBJ2-3
V gene: TRBV7-6
CDR3 length: 19
D gene: TRBD2

CDR3 protein: CASSLVAAQGTDTQYF
CDR3 DNA: TGTGCCAGCAGCTTGGTAGCCGCGCAGGGTACAGATACGCAGTATTTT
clone size: NA
J gene: TRBJ2-3
V gene: TRBV5-4
CDR3 length: 16
D gene: NA

CDR3 protein: CASSFPGNTEAFF
CDR3 DNA: TGTGCCAGCAGTTTCCCGGGGAACACTGAAGCTTTCTTT
clone size: few
J gene: TRBJ1-1
V gene: TRBV28
CDR3 length: 13
D gene: NA

CDR3 protein: CASSRGGAGELFF
CDR3 DNA: TGTGCCAGCAGCCGTGGGGGAGCCGGGGAGCTGTTTTTT
clone size: NA
J gene: TRBJ2-2
V gene: TRBV7-9
CDR3 length: 13
D gene: NA

CDR3 protein: CASRAGGLAFF
CDR3 DNA: TGTGCCAGTAGGGCAGGGGGACTAGCTTTCTTT
clone size: few
J gene: TRBJ1-1
V gene: TRBV19
CDR3 length: 11
D gene: TRBD1

CDR3 protein: CASSYDSAYEQYF
CDR3 DNA: TGTGCCAGCAGCTACGACAGCGCGTACGAGCAGTACTTC
clone size: NA
J gene: TRBJ2-7
V gene: TRBV7-6
CDR3 length: 13
D gene: NA

CDR3 protein: CASSQLDSGETQYF
CDR3 DNA: TGCGCCAGCAGCCAACTGGACAGTGGGGAGACCCAGTACTTC
clone size: NA
J gene: TRBJ2-5
V gene: TRBV4-1
CDR3 length: 14
D gene: NA

CDR3 protein: CASSEAPGGIYEQYF
CDR3 DNA: TGTGCCAGCAGTGAAGCCCCGGGAGGGATCTACGAGCAGTACTTC
clone size: NA
J gene: TRBJ2-7
V gene: TRBV6-1
CDR3 length: 15
D gene: TRBD2

CDR3 protein: CASSQDTDIPGGPVNYNEQFF
CDR3 DNA: TGTGCCAGCAGCCAAGATACGGACATCCCCGGCGGCCCCGTTAACTACAATGAGCAGTTCTTC
clone size: NA
J gene: TRBJ2-1
V gene: TRBV4-2
CDR3 length: 21
D gene: NA

CDR3 protein: CAWVLGRGTYNEQFF
CDR3 DNA: TGTGCCTGGGTCCTGGGCAGGGGAACCTACAATGAGCAGTTCTTC
clone size: NA
J gene: TRBJ2-1
V gene: TRBV30
CDR3 length: 15
D gene: NA

CDR3 protein: CASSQVRSPLHF
CDR3 DNA: TGTGCCAGCAGCCAAGTTAGGTCACCCCTCCACTTT
clone size: NA
J gene: TRBJ1-6
V gene: TRBV4-2
CDR3 length: 12
D gene: NA

CDR3 protein: CASSLQAGEAYEQYF
CDR3 DNA: TGTGCCAGCAGCTTACAAGCGGGGGAGGCCTACGAGCAGTACTTC
clone size: NA
J gene: TRBJ2-7
V gene: TRBV7-3
CDR3 length: 15
D gene: TRBD2

CDR3 protein: CASSQGAWEAFF
CDR3 DNA: TGTGCCAGCAGCCAGGGGGCCTGGGAAGCTTTCTTT
clone size: NA
J gene: TRBJ1-1
V gene: TRBV28
CDR3 length: 12
D gene: TRBD1

CDR3 protein: CASSFDRPEGRGEQFF
CDR3 DNA: TGTGCCAGCAGCTTCGACCGGCCGGAGGGGCGCGGTGAGCAGTTCTTC
clone size: once
J gene: TRBJ2-1
V gene: TRBV7-3
CDR3 length: 16
D gene: NA

CDR3 protein: CASSLFAVGNYGYTF
CDR3 DNA: TGTGCCAGCAGCTTGTTCGCGGTGGGAAACTATGGCTACACCTTC
clone size: NA
J gene: TRBJ1-2
V gene: TRBV4-2
CDR3 length: 15
D gene: NA

CDR3 protein: CASSIRPYTDTQYF
CDR3 DNA: TGCGCCAGCAGCATTCGACCCTACACAGATACGCAGTATTTT
clone size: NA
J gene: TRBJ2-3
V gene: TRBV5-1
CDR3 length: 14
D gene: NA

CDR3 protein: CASSSPYSEAFF
CDR3 DNA: TGTGCCAGCAGCTCTCCTTACAGTGAAGCTTTCTTT
clone size: NA
J gene: TRBJ1-1
V gene: TRBV7-9
CDR3 length: 12
D gene: NA

CDR3 protein: CASSLRLASNEQFF
CDR3 DNA: TGTGCCAGCAGCTTGCGTCTAGCGTCCAATGAGCAGTTCTTC
clone size: NA
J gene: TRBJ2-1
V gene: TRBV5-4
CDR3 length: 14
D gene: NA

CDR3 protein: CASRTGTSGIEQYF
CDR3 DNA: TGTGCCAGCCGGACCGGGACTAGCGGGATCGAGCAGTACTTC
clone size: NA
J gene: TRBJ2-7
V gene: TRBV2
CDR3 length: 14
D gene: TRBD2

CDR3 protein: CASSGHNQPQHF
CDR3 DNA: TGTGCCAGCAGTGGACACAATCAGCCCCAGCATTTT
clone size: NA
J gene: TRBJ1-5
V gene: TRBV6-1
CDR3 length: 12
D gene: NA

CDR3 protein: CASRSQIPNTEAFF
CDR3 DNA: TGTGCCAGCAGGTCGCAGATACCGAACACTGAAGCTTTCTTT
clone size: NA
J gene: TRBJ1-1
V gene: TRBV11-2
CDR3 length: 14
D gene: NA

CDR3 protein: CASSLTHRNTEAFF
CDR3 DNA: TGCGCCAGCAGCCTGACACACCGGAACACTGAAGCTTTCTTT
clone size: NA
J gene: TRBJ1-1
V gene: TRBV4-1
CDR3 length: 14
D gene: NA

CDR3 protein: CASTKQGAGQPQHF
CDR3 DNA: TGTGCCAGTACAAAACAGGGGGCGGGACAGCCCCAGCATTTT
clone size: few
J gene: TRBJ1-5
V gene: TRBV19
CDR3 length: 14
D gene: TRBD1

CDR3 protein: CASSFGDRGSPLHF
CDR3 DNA: TGTGCCAGCAGTTTTGGGGACAGGGGTTCACCCCTCCACTTT
clone size: NA
J gene: TRBJ1-6
V gene: TRBV27
CDR3 length: 14
D gene: TRBD1

CDR3 protein: CASRPGMNTEAFF
CDR3 DNA: TGTGCCAGCAGACCCGGGATGAACACTGAAGCTTTCTTT
clone size: NA
J gene: TRBJ1-1
V gene: TRBV7-9
CDR3 length: 13
D gene: NA

CDR3 protein: CASSLAERGETQYF
CDR3 DNA: TGTGCCAGCAGCTTAGCCGAACGTGGGGAGACCCAGTACTTC
clone size: NA
J gene: TRBJ2-5
V gene: TRBV11-2
CDR3 length: 14
D gene: NA

CDR3 protein: CASLSTGGYNEQFF
CDR3 DNA: TGTGCCAGCCTTTCGACAGGGGGGTACAATGAGCAGTTCTTC
clone size: NA
J gene: TRBJ2-1
V gene: TRBV6-1
CDR3 length: 14
D gene: TRBD1

CDR3 protein: CASSFGGVVYEQYF
CDR3 DNA: TGTGCCAGCAGTTTTGGGGGAGTCGTCTACGAGCAGTACTTC
clone size: NA
J gene: TRBJ2-7
V gene: TRBV28
CDR3 length: 14
D gene: NA

CDR3 protein: CASQGQGALATNEKLFF
CDR3 DNA: TGTGCCAGCCAGGGACAGGGGGCTCTTGCAACTAATGAAAAACTGTTTTTT
clone size: NA
J gene: TRBJ1-4
V gene: TRBV2
CDR3 length: 17
D gene: TRBD1

CDR3 protein: CASSWRLAGLSSYEQYF
CDR3 DNA: TGCGCCAGCAGCTGGAGACTAGCGGGCCTTAGCTCCTACGAGCAGTACTTC
clone size: once
J gene: TRBJ2-7
V gene: TRBV5-1
CDR3 length: 17
D gene: TRBD2

CDR3 protein: CASSRTDGYEQYF
CDR3 DNA: TGTGCCAGCAGCCGAACCGACGGGTACGAGCAGTACTTC
clone size: NA
J gene: TRBJ2-7
V gene: TRBV6-1
CDR3 length: 13
D gene: NA

CDR3 protein: CASIPTGGGADTQYF
CDR3 DNA: TGTGCCAGCATCCCGACAGGGGGGGGTGCAGATACGCAGTATTTT
clone size: NA
J gene: TRBJ2-3
V gene: TRBV28
CDR3 length: 15
D gene: TRBD1

CDR3 protein: CASSLAAGGEETQYF
CDR3 DNA: TGTGCCAGCAGCTTAGCTGCAGGGGGCGAGGAGACCCAGTACTTC
clone size: NA
J gene: TRBJ2-5
V gene: TRBV7-9
CDR3 length: 15
D gene: TRBD1

CDR3 protein: CASSLGSPYEQYF
CDR3 DNA: TGCGCCAGCAGCTTGGGGTCGCCTTACGAGCAGTACTTC
clone size: NA
J gene: TRBJ2-7
V gene: TRBV5-1
CDR3 length: 13
D gene: NA

CDR3 protein: CASSYNPDRYEQYF
CDR3 DNA: TGTGCCAGCAGTTACAACCCGGACAGGTACGAGCAGTACTTC
clone size: NA
J gene: TRBJ2-7
V gene: TRBV6-5
CDR3 length: 14
D gene: TRBD1

CDR3 protein: CASSSLAGVVDTQYF
CDR3 DNA: TGTGCCAGCAGCTCTCTAGCGGGAGTAGTAGATACGCAGTATTTT
clone size: once
J gene: TRBJ2-3
V gene: TRBV5-8
CDR3 length: 15
D gene: TRBD2

CDR3 protein: CASSSSGNSYEQYF
CDR3 DNA: TGTGCCAGCAGTTCATCGGGTAACTCCTACGAGCAGTACTTC
clone size: NA
J gene: TRBJ2-7
V gene: TRBV6-5
CDR3 length: 14
D gene: NA

CDR3 protein: CARRTGTTQETQYF
CDR3 DNA: TGTGCCAGACGGACAGGGACTACCCAAGAGACCCAGTACTTC
clone size: NA
J gene: TRBJ2-5
V gene: TRBV2
CDR3 length: 14
D gene: NA

CDR3 protein: CASSRDSWGLYEQYF
CDR3 DNA: TGTGCCAGCAGTCGAGACAGTTGGGGTCTGTACGAGCAGTACTTC
clone size: once
J gene: TRBJ2-7
V gene: TRBV7-9
CDR3 length: 15
D gene: NA

CDR3 protein: CAWGLAGPGELFF
CDR3 DNA: TGTGCCTGGGGACTAGCGGGCCCGGGGGAGCTGTTTTTT
clone size: NA
J gene: TRBJ2-2
V gene: TRBV30
CDR3 length: 13
D gene: TRBD2

CDR3 protein: CATGQRSTDTQYF
CDR3 DNA: TGCGCCACGGGACAGCGTAGCACAGATACGCAGTATTTT
clone size: NA
J gene: TRBJ2-3
V gene: TRBV19
CDR3 length: 13
D gene: TRBD1